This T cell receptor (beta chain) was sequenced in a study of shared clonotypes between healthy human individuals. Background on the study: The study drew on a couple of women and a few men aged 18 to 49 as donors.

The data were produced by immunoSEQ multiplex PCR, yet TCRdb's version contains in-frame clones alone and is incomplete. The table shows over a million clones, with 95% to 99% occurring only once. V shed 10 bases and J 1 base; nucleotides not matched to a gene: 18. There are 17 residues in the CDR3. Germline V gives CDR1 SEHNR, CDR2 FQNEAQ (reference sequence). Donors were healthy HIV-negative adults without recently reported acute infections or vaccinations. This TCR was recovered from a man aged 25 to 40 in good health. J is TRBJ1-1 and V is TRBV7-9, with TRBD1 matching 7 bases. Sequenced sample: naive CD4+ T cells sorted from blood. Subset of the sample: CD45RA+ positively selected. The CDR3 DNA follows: TGTGCCATCCAGAACCAGAGAAGAGGGACAGCGAACACTGAAGCTTTCTTT. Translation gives CAIQNQRRGTANTEAFF.